The next 16 T cell receptor beta chains were all read from a single sample in a study of regulatory T cells in long-lasting Graves disease. Researchers made TCR beta libraries by using iRepertoire HTBI primers and running Arm-PCR on CDR3 regions. TCRdb ran MiXCR on the multiplex PCR reads and lists one entry per CDR3 protein. This table has approximately 230,000 distinct CDR3 sequences, approximately 20% appearing once. The time point: newly diagnosed GD, antithyroid drugs for less than 3 months. Construction of the TCR library relied on RNA isolated from PBMCs. Sample: peripheral blood mononuclear cells (PBMCs), taken at new diagnosis, from a patient treated with antithyroid drugs. Source of these receptors: a female donor with Graves disease.

This clonotype was counted many times. The chain carries TRBV29-1 and TRBJ1-1; no definite D call. Germline V gene lookup returns CDR1 SQVTM and CDR2 ANQGSEA. The CDR3 is 13 amino acids. Trimming took 3 bases from V and 6 from J, leaving 14 bases between them. CDR3 in amino acids: CSVDHGGPAEAFF. The DNA of the CDR3 is TGCAGCGTTGATCATGGCGGGCCAGCTGAAGCTTTCTTT.

The table lists this clonotype with many counts. The V and J genes are TRBV6-1 and TRBJ2-1, with D hard to call. The CDR3 spans 14 residues. Germline loops: CDR1 MNHNS, CDR2 SASEGT. Trimming stripped 2 bases from V and 1 base from J, with 6 bases between. The DNA of the CDR3 is TGTGCCAGCAGTGAACCCCAGTCCTACAATGAGCAGTTCTTC. This gives the protein CASSEPQSYNEQFF.

This clonotype was observed many times. The chain is built from TRBV29-1 and TRBJ2-5; D call uncertain. Per germline, CDR1 SQVTM and CDR2 ANQGSEA. Trimming removed 4 bases from V and 5 bases from J, with 11 bases in between. This CDR3 has 12 amino acids. CDR3 amino acids: CSVASSGETQYF. CDR3 DNA sequence: TGCAGCGTTGCCTCCTCTGGGGAGACCCAGTACTTC.

Worth noting for this clonotype: This probably arose from a read error, given a far larger clone one base away. This chain joins TRBV2 and TRBJ2-3; 7 bases fit TRBD2. The CDR3 length is 16 residues. Germline lookup yields CDR1 SNHLY and CDR2 FYNNEI. For the CDR3, the DNA is TGTGCCAGCAGCTTAGCGGGCAGGTTAGCCACAGATATGCAGTATTTT. This gives the protein CASSLAGRLATDMQYF.

This clonotype showed up many times. The chain couples TRBV5-8 to TRBJ1-2, with 7 nucleotides matching TRBD1. Trimming at V came to 0 bases and at J to 7 bases, leaving 9 bases not matched to a gene. Looked up from germline, CDR1 is SGHTS and CDR2 is YDEGEE. The CDR3 extends over 15 amino acids. CDR3 residues: CASSLAGPGTVGYTF. CDR3 nucleotides: TGTGCCAGCAGCTTGGCGGGGCCCGGGACAGTTGGCTACACCTTC. Full variable domain (rest looked up from reference TRBV5-8 and TRBJ1-2): EAGVTQSPTHLIKTRGQQATLRCSPISGHTSVYWYQQALGLGLQFLLWYDEGEERNRGNFPPRFSGRQFPNYSSELNVNALELEDSALYLCASSLAGPGTVGYTFGSGTRLTVV.

This clonotype was picked up many times. The chain is built from TRBV19 and TRBJ1-4; D is undetermined. The CDR3 consists of 13 residues. Looked up from germline, CDR1 is LNHDA and CDR2 is SQIVND (reference sequence). Between the trimmed V and J ends, which lost 4 bases and 6 bases, there was a span of 9 bases. CDR3 protein: CASSKQTDEKLFF. CDR3 nucleotide sequence: TGTGCCAGTAGTAAACAGACTGATGAAAAACTGTTTTTT.

In its sample, this clonotype was seen many times. The chain has TRBV6-2 or TRBV6-3 and TRBJ2-3; maybe TRBD1 (5 bases). CDR1 is MNHEY, CDR2 SVGEGT, per germline. The CDR3 consists of 16 residues. V was shortened by 7 bases and J by 2 bases, with 19 bases between the two germline ends. CDR3 nucleotide sequence: TGTGCCAGCAACCCAGGGATGTCCCTTGACACAGATACGCAGTATTTT. Its translation: CASNPGMSLDTDTQYF.

There are many counts of this clonotype. This could be a read error, since a much larger clone is one nucleotide away. V is TRBV3-1 and J is TRBJ2-5, with D uncertain. Trimming left V 1 base short and J 1 base short, with 1 base between. The germline V gene encodes CDR1 LGHDT and CDR2 YNNKEL (reference sequence). The CDR3 extends over 12 amino acids. The CDR3 DNA sequence: TGTGCCAGCAGCCAAGTCCAAGAGACCCAGTACTTC. Translating gives CASSQVQETQYF.

The sample holds many counts of this clonotype. The chain has TRBV24-1 and TRBJ2-1; TRBD2 matches at 14 bases. CDR3 size: 16 residues. Germline V gene data show CDR1 as KGHDR and CDR2 as SFDVKD. V shed 0 bases, J shed 9 bases, and the junction held 3 bases outside the gene matches. In DNA, the CDR3 is TGTGCCACCAGTGATTTGCGGACTAGCGGGAGGATTGAGCAGTTCTTC. It encodes CATSDLRTSGRIEQFF.

This clonotype was picked up many times. The genes are TRBV4-1 and TRBJ2-3, with 9 positions matching TRBD2. Germline V gives CDR1 MGHRA, CDR2 YSYEKL. CDR3 length: 15 residues. The trim removed 6 bases at V and 2 bases at J, leaving 6 bases unmatched. CDR3 protein: CASSWRTSDTDTQYF. The CDR3 DNA is TGCGCCAGCAGTTGGAGGACTAGCGACACAGATACGCAGTATTTT.

This clonotype was seen many times. V gene TRBV18 combines with J gene TRBJ2-7, with D possibly matching TRBD2 (5 bases). Germline V lookup: CDR1 KGHSH, CDR2 LQKENI. The CDR3 spans 14 residues. Trimming pared 2 bases from V and 6 bases from J, leaving 14 bases between. The CDR3 sequence: CASSPTLAKGEQYF. The CDR3 bases are TGTGCCAGCTCACCAACTCTAGCTAAAGGCGAGCAGTACTTC.

This clonotype was recorded once. This sequence joins TRBV5-5 and TRBJ2-5; 8 bases line up with TRBD2. Germline CDR1 and CDR2: SGHKS and YYEKEE (reference sequence). CDR3 size: 15 residues. V lost 1 base and J lost 3; bases outside the gene matches: 5. The CDR3: CASSLMSGSEETQYF. CDR3 bases: TGTGCCAGCAGCTTGATGAGCGGGAGCGAAGAGACCCAGTACTTC.

The CDR3 here is CASSILPLAGGGNEQFF. In DNA form, the CDR3 reads TGTGCCAGCAGCATACTCCCTCTAGCGGGAGGAGGCAATGAGCAGTTCTTC. The genes are TRBV4-2 and TRBJ2-1, with 11 bases lining up with TRBD2. Germline values: CDR1 LGHNA, CDR2 YNFKEQ. The CDR3 covers 17 residues. Trimming removed 5 bases from V and 6 bases from J; junction bases left unmatched: 12.

This clonotype was detected many times. V is TRBV20-1 and J is TRBJ1-4; possible D gene TRBD1, 5 bases. The ends were cut back, 1 base at V and 6 bases at J, with 12 bases in the middle. Germline-derived CDR1 and CDR2 are DFQATT and SNEGSKA (reference sequence). This CDR3 contains 14 residues. The CDR3 here is CSARAGVRDEKLFF. As DNA, the CDR3 is TGCAGTGCTAGAGCGGGCGTCAGGGATGAAAAACTGTTTTTT.

Many counts were recorded for this clonotype. The chain carries TRBV5-6 and TRBJ2-7, with D perhaps TRBD1 or TRBD2 (5 bases each). Germline V gene data show CDR1 as SGHDT and CDR2 as YYEEEE. V was shortened by 4 bases and J by 8 bases, with 19 bases between the two germline ends. The CDR3 is 14 residues long. This CDR3 reads CASSDRDVTRKQYF. The CDR3 bases are TGTGCCAGCAGCGACCGGGACGTGACCAGGAAGCAGTACTTC.

This clonotype was counted at least ten times. This sequence joins TRBV2 and TRBJ1-5, with D perhaps matching TRBD1 (5 bases). Trimming took 7 bases from V and 6 from J, leaving 10 bases between them. CDR1 and CDR2 (germline): SNHLY, FYNNEI. The CDR3 is 12 residues long. Here the CDR3 reads CASNGGGQPQHF. The CDR3 DNA sequence: TGTGCCAGCAACGGGGGGGGTCAGCCCCAGCATTTT.